Each of the 3 T cell receptor beta chains below was sequenced from the same sample in a study of response to subunit inactivated influenza vaccine. TCRdb ran MiXCR on the RT-PCR reads and lists one entry per CDR3 protein. The data hold 530,000 or so distinct CDR3 sequences, with 12% to 15% observed a single time. Here the sequenced sample was PBMCs from blood, taken 12 days after vaccination. The receptors shown here come from a man in his fifties or sixties who received an inactivated influenza vaccine.

The chain joins TRBV14 to TRBJ1-6; D is ambiguous. V lost 3 bases and J lost 7, with 10 bases in between. Per germline, CDR1 SGHDN and CDR2 FVKESK. The CDR3 is 14 amino acids. The chain's CDR3 is CASSQFHGNSPLHF. DNA of the CDR3: TGTGCCAGCAGCCAGTTCCACGGCAATTCACCCCTCCACTTT.

This clonotype has only a few counts. V usage is TRBV20-1 and J usage is TRBJ1-5, with a possible D match to TRBD1 (6 bases). Deletions cut 3 bases from V and 0 bases from J, with 15 bases between. Per the germline V gene, CDR1 is DFQATT and CDR2 is SNEGSKA (reference sequence). This CDR3 has 16 residues. The CDR3 is CSASDRRGDSNQPQHF. CDR3 nucleotides: TGCAGTGCTAGTGACAGGCGGGGGGATAGCAATCAGCCCCAGCATTTT.

V gene TRBV2 combines with J gene TRBJ2-1; D gene unclear. Germline V CDR1 and CDR2: SNHLY, FYNNEI. V was clipped by 2 bases and J by 8 bases, with 16 bases between them. The CDR3 consists of 15 residues. In DNA form, the CDR3 reads TGTGCCAGCAGTGAAAACGGAGCTCGCAGCGATGAGCAGTTCTTC. The encoded protein is CASSENGARSDEQFF.